These T cell receptor beta chains were read from a single sample in a study of blood T cell repertoires in COVID-19. Generated by immunoSEQ multiplex PCR, the TCRdb table keeps only in-frame clones and is missing some. The sample has approximately 390,000 clones; more than 75% are singletons. The specimen was PBMCs or T cells enriched from blood (not recorded which). All receptors derive from a woman aged 50 to 65 who had recovered from COVID-19. CDR3s include the opening cysteine and the closing phenylalanine or tryptophan. Each record gives: J gene, V gene, CDR3 length, CDR3 protein.

TRBJ2-2 TRBV7-2 16 CASRQPGHLSIGELFF
TRBJ2-7 TRBV5-6 13 CASSAGTAYEQYF
TRBJ2-1 TRBV21-1 17 CASSRPSGGAFLDEQFF
TRBJ2-4 TRBV4-2 19 CASSQLSGGATGAKNIQYF
TRBJ2-2 TRBV6-5 14 CASKLAGPTGELFF
TRBJ1-2 TRBV27 13 CASSFLDGGGYTF
TRBJ1-2 TRBV7-2 15 CASSPPSGSVRGYTF
TRBJ1-2 TRBV19 13 CASSIRTGYGYTF
TRBJ2-7 TRBV27 16 CASSSIGRGGSYEQYF
TRBJ2-7 TRBV5-1 17 CASSRYERGGRVYEQYF
TRBJ2-3 TRBV25-1 15 CASSQTGLVTDTQYF
TRBJ1-1 TRBV9 15 CASSKAQGLNTEAFF
TRBJ2-2 TRBV4-1 16 CASSQRTKTGAGELFF
TRBJ2-5 TRBV27 15 CASRWATSGEETQYF
TRBJ2-7 TRBV18 14 CASSPGRGSYEQYF
TRBJ2-7 TRBV5-5 14 CASSFFRNTYEQYF
TRBJ2-7 TRBV12-3/TRBV12-4 13 CASSLVARHEQYF
TRBJ2-5 TRBV7-2 16 CASSLESSDTGSVQYF
TRBJ2-1 TRBV6-2/TRBV6-3 15 CASSYAGRLGNEQFF
TRBJ2-1 TRBV11-2 13 CATSEVPHNEQFF
TRBJ2-7 TRBV5-6 11 CASSSNREQYF
TRBJ1-6 TRBV28 13 CASLRDRYSPLHF
TRBJ1-2 TRBV12-3/TRBV12-4 12 CASSGVTYGYTF
TRBJ1-1 TRBV6-5 15 CASRGDRGLGGEAFF
TRBJ1-4 TRBV7-6 15 CASSPPGSGRGKLFF
TRBJ2-7 TRBV6-2/TRBV6-3 11 CASSPAYEQYF
TRBJ2-2 TRBV6-4 13 CASRNQGAGELFF
TRBJ2-1 TRBV5-4 15 CASTQVGLAGNEQFF
TRBJ1-2 TRBV5-5 13 CASSTEVVQGYTF
TRBJ2-7 TRBV4-1 15 CASSQIRGAAYEQYF
TRBJ2-7 TRBV9 14 CASSGGQGPYEQYF
TRBJ1-1 TRBV13 12 CASSALGTEAFF
TRBJ1-2 TRBV2 14 CASSEVSGRYGYTF
TRBJ2-1 TRBV11-3 15 CASSLGGVSYNEQFF
TRBJ1-5 TRBV27 17 CASSSWTGMSSNQPQHF
TRBJ1-6 TRBV29-1 14 CSVRDVSYNSPLHF
TRBJ1-6 TRBV2 17 CASSVTTDIFQDSPLHF
TRBJ2-7 TRBV7-3 13 CASSSGLSDEQYF
TRBJ1-2 TRBV5-1 14 CASRESEINYGYTF
TRBJ1-1 TRBV12-3/TRBV12-4 12 CASGSTGFEAFF
TRBJ1-2 TRBV5-4 17 CASSLALGYPSISGYTF
TRBJ1-1 TRBV6-4 13 CASSDGTGYAWSF
TRBJ1-1 TRBV5-1 15 CASSFLGETNTEAFF